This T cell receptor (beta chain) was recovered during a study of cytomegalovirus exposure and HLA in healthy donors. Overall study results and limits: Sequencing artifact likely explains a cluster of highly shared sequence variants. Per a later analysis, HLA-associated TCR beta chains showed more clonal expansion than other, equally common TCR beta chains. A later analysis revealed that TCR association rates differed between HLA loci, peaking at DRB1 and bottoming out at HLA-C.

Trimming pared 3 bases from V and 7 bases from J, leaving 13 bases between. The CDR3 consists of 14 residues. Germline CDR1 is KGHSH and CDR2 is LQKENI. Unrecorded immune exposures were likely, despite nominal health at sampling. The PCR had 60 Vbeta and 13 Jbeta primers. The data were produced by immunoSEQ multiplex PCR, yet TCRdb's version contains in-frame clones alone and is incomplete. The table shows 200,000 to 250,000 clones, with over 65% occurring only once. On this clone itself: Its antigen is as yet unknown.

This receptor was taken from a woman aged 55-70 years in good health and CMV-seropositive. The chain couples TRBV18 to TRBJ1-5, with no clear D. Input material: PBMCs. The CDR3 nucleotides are TGTGCCAGCTCACCTAGGACTGACGGCCAGCCCCAGCATTTT. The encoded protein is CASSPRTDGQPQHF.